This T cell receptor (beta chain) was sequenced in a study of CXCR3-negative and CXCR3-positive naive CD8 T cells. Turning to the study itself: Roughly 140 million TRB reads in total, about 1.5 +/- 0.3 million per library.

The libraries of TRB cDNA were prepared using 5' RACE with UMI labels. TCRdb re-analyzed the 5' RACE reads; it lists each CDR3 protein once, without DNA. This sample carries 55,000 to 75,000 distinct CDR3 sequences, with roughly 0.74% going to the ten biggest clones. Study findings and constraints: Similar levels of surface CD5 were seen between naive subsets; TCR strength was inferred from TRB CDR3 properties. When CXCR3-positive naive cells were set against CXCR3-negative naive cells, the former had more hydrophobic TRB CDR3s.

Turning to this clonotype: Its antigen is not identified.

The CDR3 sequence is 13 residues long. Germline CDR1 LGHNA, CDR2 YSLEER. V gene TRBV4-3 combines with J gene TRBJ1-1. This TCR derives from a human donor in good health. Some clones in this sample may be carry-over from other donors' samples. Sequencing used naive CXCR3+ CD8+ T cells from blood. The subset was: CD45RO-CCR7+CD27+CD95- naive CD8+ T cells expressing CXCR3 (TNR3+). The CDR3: CASSRDMNTEAFF.